Presented here are 31 T cell receptor beta chains from one specimen sequenced in a study of identical twins. One entry per CDR3 protein results from TCRdb running MiXCR on the 5' RACE reads. The data show approximately 500,000 distinct CDR3 sequences, about 24% seen once. The same data also went into a second study, on T cells expressing NK-cell markers.

Specimen: CD4+ T cells sorted from blood. The source of these receptors is a woman younger than 30 in good health.

This clonotype has just a few counts. The V call is TRBV15, the J call TRBJ2-7; TRBD2 matches at 9 bases. Germline V lookup: CDR1 LNHNV, CDR2 YYDKDF (reference sequence). V shed 1 base, J shed 3 bases, and the junction held 7 bases outside the gene matches. The CDR3 sequence is 16 residues long. The CDR3 spells CATSRVASGTLYEQYF. Written as DNA, the CDR3 is TGTGCCACCAGCAGAGTGGCTAGCGGGACCCTCTACGAGCAGTACTTC. Full variable domain (remainder filled in from reference TRBV15 and TRBJ2-7): DAMVIQNPRYQVTQFGKPVTLSCSQTLNHNVMYWYQQKSSQAPKLLFHYYDKDFNNEADTPDNFQSRRPNTSFCFLDIRSPGLGDTAMYLCATSRVASGTLYEQYFGPGTRLTVT.

The chain carries TRBV5-1 and TRBJ2-7; D is unresolved. This CDR3 is built from 15 residues. Per the germline V gene, CDR1 is SGHRS and CDR2 is YFSETQ. V shed 1 base and J shed 0 bases, with 11 bases lying between them. The CDR3 sequence: CASSLPGSSSYEQYF. The CDR3 DNA follows: TGCGCCAGCAGCTTGCCCGGGTCGAGCTCCTACGAGCAGTACTTC.

The chain links TRBV9 to TRBJ2-7; D possibly corresponds to TRBD2 (5 bases). Germline assignment: CDR1 SGDLS and CDR2 YYNGEE. V was clipped by 2 bases and J by 6 bases, with 15 bases between them. The CDR3 is made up of 14 amino acids. DNA of the CDR3: TGTGCCAGCAGCGTTCGAGGAGGCTCGAGCGAGCAGTACTTC. This gives the protein CASSVRGGSSEQYF.

This clonotype was recorded a few times. The chain links TRBV28 to TRBJ2-1, with 10 bases that match TRBD2. Trimming took 6 bases from V and 10 from J; bases not matched to a gene: 12. The CDR3 sequence is 15 residues long. The germline V gene has CDR1 MDHEN and CDR2 SYDVKM. DNA of the CDR3: TGTGCCAGCAGCCAAAGGCTAGCGGGAGCAGAGGAGCAGTTCTTC. Translation gives CASSQRLAGAEEQFF.

The chain recombines TRBV5-5 with TRBJ1-1; D is unclear. The length of the CDR3 is 15 residues. V was shortened by 0 bases and J by 1 base, with 10 bases between the two germline ends. CDR1 is SGHKS and CDR2 is YYEKEE in the germline V gene (reference sequence). This CDR3 is CASSLGPNKNTEAFF. The CDR3 region has the DNA TGTGCCAGCAGCTTGGGACCCAATAAGAACACTGAAGCTTTCTTT.

The chain uses TRBV6-2 or TRBV6-3 and TRBJ1-2, with 9 bases that match TRBD1. The CDR3 is made up of 15 amino acids. The germline CDR1 and CDR2 sequences are MNHEY and SVGEGT. The ends lost 6 bases at V and 0 bases at J; junction bases unmatched: 5. The CDR3 region is CASSRDRAANYGYTF. The CDR3 nucleotides read TGTGCCAGCAGCCGGGACAGGGCGGCTAACTATGGCTACACCTTC.

This rearrangement joins TRBV7-3 to TRBJ1-1; maybe TRBD1 (6 bases). The CDR3 consists of 15 residues. Germline CDR1 reads SGHTA; CDR2 reads FQGTGA. The V and J ends lost 5 bases and 2 bases respectively, with 15 bases between them. The CDR3 is CASSTQGGGNTEAFF. CDR3 DNA sequence: TGTGCCAGCAGCACACAGGGAGGCGGTAACACTGAAGCTTTCTTT.

The chain combines TRBV10-3 with TRBJ1-5; possibly TRBD1 for D (5 bases). Germline V gives CDR1 ENHRY, CDR2 SYGVKD. This CDR3 region has 14 residues. The V end was cut by 2 bases, the J end by 7 bases, with 12 bases between. This CDR3 reads CAISEGVAGQPQHF. The CDR3 region has the DNA TGTGCCATCAGTGAGGGGGTGGCAGGGCAGCCCCAGCATTTT.

This chain links TRBV27 with TRBJ2-3, with 8 bases lining up with TRBD2. The CDR3 has 16 residues. Germline V gene lookup returns CDR1 MNHEY and CDR2 SMNVEV (reference sequence). Germline trimming cut 5 bases from V and 3 bases from J; bases unmatched to any gene: 10. In nucleotides, the CDR3 is TGTGCCAGCAGTCCCCGAGGGGTAGCGGGGACAGATACGCAGTATTTT. It yields the protein CASSPRGVAGTDTQYF.

The chain employs TRBV7-6 and TRBJ2-1; 8 positions match TRBD2. Unmatched junction bases numbered 9, after V lost 5 bases and J lost 0 bases. Per the germline V gene, CDR1 is SGHVS and CDR2 is FNYEAQ. CDR3 length: 17 amino acids. In DNA form, the CDR3 reads TGTGCCAGCAGCCGGAACACCGGGACTAGCTCCTACAATGAGCAGTTCTTC. Amino acid sequence: CASSRNTGTSSYNEQFF. The entire variable domain, with the rest obtained from reference TRBV7-6 and TRBJ2-1, is as follows: GAGVSQSPRYKVTKRGQDVALRCDPISGHVSLYWYRQALGQGPEFLTYFNYEAQQDKSGLPNDRFSAERPEGSISTLTIQRTEQRDSAMYRCASSRNTGTSSYNEQFFGPGTRLTVL.

This clonotype occurred a few times. The chain combines TRBV7-2 with TRBJ2-2, with unresolved D. The CDR3 is 15 residues long. Germline loops: CDR1 SGHTA, CDR2 FQGNSA. V dropped 5 bases and J dropped 2 bases, with 12 bases sitting between them. The CDR3 here is CASSPHFRNTGELFF. In DNA form, the CDR3 reads TGTGCCAGCAGCCCCCATTTTAGAAACACCGGGGAGCTGTTTTTT.

This clonotype was picked up many times. J is TRBJ1-1 and V is TRBV12-3 or TRBV12-4, with TRBD1 matching over 7 bases. The CDR3 totals 15 residues. Germline trimming cut 3 bases from V and 2 bases from J; bases unmatched to any gene: 6. The CDR3 nucleotides read TGTGCCAGCAGTTTCCGGGACAGACCTAACACTGAAGCTTTCTTT. It yields the protein CASSFRDRPNTEAFF.

The chain joins TRBV14 to TRBJ1-2, with D unresolved. The V end lost 3 bases, the J end lost 4 bases, and 12 bases lay between the germline ends. From germline, CDR1 is SGHDN and CDR2 FVKESK. This CDR3 contains 14 residues. The CDR3 is CASSHPGGLYGYTF. DNA for the CDR3: TGTGCCAGCAGCCACCCGGGAGGCCTCTATGGCTACACCTTC.

This chain links TRBV7-2 with TRBJ2-5, with D perhaps matching TRBD2 (6 bases). V lost 5 bases and J lost 1, with 17 bases in between. In germline, CDR1 is SGHTA, CDR2 FQGNSA. The CDR3 runs to 16 residues. This CDR3 reads CASSPFSVGSQETQYF. As DNA, the CDR3 is TGTGCCAGCAGCCCTTTTAGTGTCGGGAGCCAAGAGACCCAGTACTTC.

This chain uses TRBV7-2 with TRBJ2-5; 8 nucleotides align to TRBD2. V shed 0 bases and J 7 bases; nucleotides not matched to a gene: 13. This CDR3 has 17 residues. Germline values: CDR1 SGHTA, CDR2 FQGNSA. The CDR3 spells CASSLAHSGRWGGTQYF. CDR3 DNA sequence: TGTGCCAGCAGCTTAGCGCACAGCGGGAGATGGGGAGGGACCCAGTACTTC.

The chain recombines TRBV10-1 with TRBJ2-3; the D gene is possibly TRBD1 (5 bases). Germline values: CDR1 WNHNN, CDR2 SYGVQD (reference sequence). The CDR3 spans 16 residues. Trimming removed 0 bases from V and 0 bases from J, with 10 bases in between. CDR3 sequence: CASSESGQASTDTQYF. The CDR3 DNA sequence: TGCGCCAGCAGTGAGTCGGGGCAGGCCAGCACAGATACGCAGTATTTT.

This sequence joins TRBV3-1 and TRBJ2-1; D may be TRBD2 (6 bases). The V end was cut by 4 bases, the J end by 0 bases, with 13 bases between. This CDR3 has 16 amino acids. The V gene's germline CDR1 is LGHDT and CDR2 YNNKEL (reference sequence). The CDR3 is CASSPRLVGSYNEQFF. For the CDR3, the DNA is TGTGCCAGCAGCCCCAGACTAGTCGGCTCCTACAATGAGCAGTTCTTC.

This clonotype was seen a handful of times. The chain joins TRBV5-1 to TRBJ2-2; D unresolved. The CDR3 length is 13 residues. From germline, CDR1 is SGHRS and CDR2 YFSETQ. V lost 4 bases and J lost 4, with 8 bases in between. CDR3 residues: CASSPVATGELFF. The CDR3 region has the DNA TGCGCCAGCAGCCCGGTGGCCACCGGGGAGCTGTTTTTT.

This clonotype has ten or more counts. The V gene is TRBV20-1, the J gene TRBJ1-1, with a possible D match to TRBD1 (6 bases). V lost 3 bases and J lost 7, with 15 bases in between. Germline V lookup: CDR1 DFQATT, CDR2 SNEGSKA (reference sequence). This CDR3 is built from 13 residues. The CDR3 spells CSASLNREGEAFF. CDR3 in DNA: TGCAGTGCTAGTTTAAACAGGGAAGGTGAAGCTTTCTTT.

The table lists this clonotype with a few counts. The rearrangement links TRBV13 to TRBJ1-1, with D unclear. Per germline, CDR1 PRHDT and CDR2 FYEKMQ (reference sequence). The V end lost 0 bases, the J end lost 10 bases, and 15 bases lay between the germline ends. CDR3 length equals 14 residues. CDR3 in amino acids: CASSLGLRSAGAFF. In DNA, the CDR3 is TGTGCCAGCAGCTTAGGCCTAAGGTCGGCCGGAGCTTTCTTT.

There are a few counts of this clonotype. This chain connects TRBV5-1 to TRBJ2-7; tentative D call: TRBD2 (5 bases). The V gene lost 0 bases and the J gene lost 3 bases, with 13 bases spanning the gap. Germline V lookup: CDR1 SGHRS, CDR2 YFSETQ. There are 15 residues in the CDR3. The CDR3 spells CASSLEGGGGYEQYF. The CDR3 region has the DNA TGCGCCAGCAGCTTGGAAGGCGGAGGAGGCTACGAGCAGTACTTC.

This chain uses TRBV20-1 with TRBJ2-2, with a possible D match to TRBD2 (7 bases). CDR1 and CDR2 (germline): DFQATT, SNEGSKA (reference sequence). The CDR3 extends over 17 amino acids. V lost 6 bases to trimming and J lost 5 bases, with 25 bases between them. The CDR3, as DNA: TGCAGTGCCGCAGGGGTGTATAGCGGGTTAACGACCGGGGAGCTGTTTTTT. Translating it yields CSAAGVYSGLTTGELFF.

This clonotype occurred a few times. The J gene is TRBJ2-3, the V gene TRBV5-1; 10 bases are shared with TRBD1. The CDR3 is 14 residues long. The ends lost 4 bases at V and 4 bases at J; junction bases unmatched: 3. Germline V lookup: CDR1 SGHRS, CDR2 YFSETQ. DNA for the CDR3: TGCGCCAGCAGCCACGGGACAGGGGCAGATACGCAGTATTTT. Its protein is CASSHGTGADTQYF.

This rearrangement joins TRBV2 to TRBJ2-1; D gene uncertain. With 1 base removed from V and 4 bases from J, the gap between germline ends came to 2 bases. The germline V gene has CDR1 SNHLY and CDR2 FYNNEI. The CDR3 spans 12 residues. The CDR3 DNA reads TGTGCCAGCAGTGAAGGGTACAATGAGCAGTTCTTC. It codes for CASSEGYNEQFF.

This sequence joins TRBV12-2 and TRBJ2-1. TRBV12-2 is described as a pseudogene. This CDR3 is built from 15 residues. CDR3 sequence reads: CASRLLRTENNEQFF. The CDR3, as DNA: TGTGCAAGTCGCTTATTAAGGACCGAGAACAATGAGCAGTTCTTC.

This clonotype was seen only a few times. In DNA form, the CDR3 reads TGTGCCAGCAGCCCTGACACTGGGTACCGAAACACCATATATTTT. As protein: CASSPDTGYRNTIYF. J is TRBJ1-3 and V is TRBV12-3 or TRBV12-4; D is unresolved. The CDR3 is 15 amino acids. Deletions cut 6 bases from V and 5 bases from J, with 17 bases between.

The chain has TRBV20-1 and TRBJ2-3; D is perhaps TRBD1 (6 bases). Germline assignment: CDR1 DFQATT and CDR2 SNEGSKA (reference sequence). The CDR3 runs 14 residues. The V and J ends lost 5 bases and 0 bases respectively, with 12 bases between them. This CDR3 reads CSARQDPSTDTQYF. CDR3 nucleotides: TGCAGTGCTCGACAGGACCCCAGCACAGATACGCAGTATTTT.

This chain links TRBV20-1 with TRBJ2-7; D is perhaps TRBD1 or TRBD2 (5 bases each). Germline lookup yields CDR1 DFQATT and CDR2 SNEGSKA (reference sequence). This CDR3 has 13 residues. V lost 0 bases and J 3 bases, leaving 9 bases between the germline ends. The CDR3 sequence is CSARDVGVYEQYF. Here the CDR3 DNA reads TGCAGTGCTAGAGATGTGGGGGTCTACGAGCAGTACTTC.

The rearrangement joins TRBV4-3 to TRBJ2-5; D is ambiguous. The V end was cut by 1 base, the J end by 5 bases, with 11 bases between. Germline-derived CDR1 and CDR2 are LGHNA and YSLEER. CDR3 size: 14 residues. The CDR3 sequence: CASSQGPLGETQYF. CDR3 DNA: TGCGCCAGCAGCCAAGGGCCCTTGGGGGAGACCCAGTACTTC.

The chain recombines TRBV2 with TRBJ2-5, with 16 nucleotides matching TRBD2. J gave up 3 bases and V 11 bases, and 3 bases lay outside the gene matches. Germline assignment: CDR1 SNHLY and CDR2 FYNNEI. The CDR3 runs to 14 residues. The CDR3 nucleotides are TGTGCCGGAGGGACTAGCGGGAGGGAAGAGACCCAGTACTTC. Its protein product is CAGGTSGREETQYF.

The rearrangement links TRBV7-8 to TRBJ2-2; 9 bases are shared with TRBD2. The CDR3 spans 18 residues. V shed 4 bases, J shed 2 bases, and the junction held 11 bases outside the gene matches. Germline V lookup: CDR1 SGHVS, CDR2 FQNEAQ. This chain's CDR3 is CASSSPLAGIVNTGELFF. The CDR3 nucleotides read TGTGCCAGCAGCTCCCCACTAGCGGGTATCGTAAACACCGGGGAGCTGTTTTTT.